Shown below are 9 T cell receptor beta chains from a single sample sequenced in a study of blood T cell repertoires in COVID-19. The protocol was immunoSEQ multiplex PCR, while the TCRdb copy is restricted to in-frame clones and leaves out a portion. The data show roughly 330,000 clones, 70% to 90% seen once. Sequencing used PBMCs or T cells enriched from blood (not recorded which). The receptors originated from a woman between 18 and 29 years old who had recovered from COVID-19.

This clone was seen more than once but under ten times. V is TRBV10-3 and J is TRBJ1-1; 12 nucleotides match TRBD1. Looked up from germline, CDR1 is ENHRY and CDR2 is SYGVKD. The CDR3 runs 15 residues. Trimming took 11 bases from V and 0 from J; bases not matched to a gene: 7. CDR3 nucleotide sequence: TGTGCCGTGCGGGACAGGGGGCCCATGAACACTGAAGCTTTCTTT. This translates into CAVRDRGPMNTEAFF.

V is TRBV19 and J is TRBJ1-4; D might be TRBD1 (5 bases). Between the trimmed V and J ends, which lost 7 bases and 6 bases, there was a span of 18 bases. The CDR3 spans 15 residues. Germline V gene sequence: CDR1 LNHDA, CDR2 SQIVND (reference sequence). Here the CDR3 DNA reads TGTGCCAGTACTCTGACAGAACGGCGGCATGAAAAACTGTTTTTT. This gives the protein CASTLTERRHEKLFF.

The chain joins TRBV5-1 to TRBJ2-3, with a weak D call TRBD2 (7 bases). This CDR3 has 13 amino acids. CDR1 SGHRS and CDR2 YFSETQ come from the germline V gene. V was clipped by 4 bases and J by 8 bases, with 14 bases between them. Written as DNA, the CDR3 is TGCGCCAGCAGCAACACAGGGAGGGGTACGCAGTATTTT. Encoded protein: CASSNTGRGTQYF. The complete variable domain, with remaining parts taken from reference TRBV5-1 and TRBJ2-3, reads KAGVTQTPRYLIKTRGQQVTLSCSPISGHRSVSWYQQTPGQGLQFLFEYFSETQRNKGNFPGRFSGRQFSNSRSEMNVSTLELGDSALYLCASSNTGRGTQYFGPGTRLTVL.

This chain joins TRBV30 and TRBJ2-4, with D perhaps matching TRBD2 (5 bases). CDR1 GTSNPN and CDR2 SVGIG come from the germline V gene (reference sequence). The CDR3 runs 15 residues. Trimming left V 3 bases short and J 0 bases short, with 12 bases between. The CDR3 here is CAWRGEGLAKNIQYF. The CDR3 nucleotides are TGTGCCTGGAGGGGTGAGGGTCTAGCCAAAAACATTCAGTACTTC. Combining the CDR3 with reference TRBV30 and TRBJ2-4 gives the whole variable domain SQTIHQWPATLVQPVGSPLSLECTVEGTSNPNLYWYRQAAGRGLQLLFYSVGIGQISSEVPQNLSASRPQDRQFILSSKKLLLSDSGFYLCAWRGEGLAKNIQYFGAGTRLSVL.

This chain uses TRBV29-1 with TRBJ1-4; TRBD1 matches at 9 bases. The junction had 5 bases not matched to a gene; V was cut back by 6 bases and J by 6 bases. Germline values: CDR1 SQVTM, CDR2 ANQGSEA. The CDR3 sequence is 13 residues long. CDR3 protein: CSVQQGAHEKLFF. The CDR3, as DNA: TGCAGCGTCCAACAGGGGGCGCATGAAAAACTGTTTTTT.

The chain has TRBV5-4 and TRBJ2-5, with 13 bases that match TRBD2. This CDR3 has 20 residues. Germline CDR1 reads SGHNT; CDR2 reads YYREEE (reference sequence). The ends lost 4 bases at V and 4 bases at J; junction bases unmatched: 19. CDR3 in DNA: TGTGCCAGCAGCGACCTAAAGGGGTCTTGGACTAGCGGGAGAGGAGAGACCCAGTACTTC. This gives the protein CASSDLKGSWTSGRGETQYF.

Here the CDR3 reads CASGGTGDYNEKLFF. DNA of the CDR3: TGCGCCAGCGGCGGGACAGGAGATTATAATGAAAAACTGTTTTTT. This chain joins TRBV5-1 and TRBJ1-4; 8 nucleotides line up with TRBD1. The CDR3 length is 15 residues. The junction had 9 bases not matched to a gene; V was cut back by 7 bases and J by 4 bases. The germline CDR1 and CDR2 sequences are SGHRS and YFSETQ.

V usage is TRBV13 and J usage is TRBJ2-1; no clear D. Per the germline V gene, CDR1 is PRHDT and CDR2 is FYEKMQ (reference sequence). CDR3 length: 15 residues. V lost 3 bases and J 2 bases, leaving 11 bases between the germline ends. CDR3 amino acids: CASSFTQFPYNEQFF. The DNA for the CDR3 is TGTGCCAGCAGCTTCACACAATTTCCCTACAATGAGCAGTTCTTC.

The chain couples TRBV7-3 to TRBJ2-2; 8 nucleotides align to TRBD2. Per germline, CDR1 SGHTA and CDR2 FQGTGA. The trim removed 6 bases at V and 0 bases at J, leaving 9 bases unmatched. The CDR3 length is 17 residues. The CDR3 is CASSFRPTSANTGELFF. In DNA form, the CDR3 reads TGTGCCAGCAGTTTTCGCCCGACTAGCGCGAACACCGGGGAGCTGTTTTTT. The whole variable domain, remainder taken from reference TRBV7-3 and TRBJ2-2, is GAGVSQTPSNKVTEKGKYVELRCDPISGHTALYWYRQSLGQGPEFLIYFQGTGAADDSGLPNDRFFAVRPEGSVSTLKIQRTERGDSAVYLCASSFRPTSANTGELFFGEGSRLTVL.